This T cell receptor beta chain appears in the sequencing data of a study of T cell responses to AZD1222 COVID-19 vaccine. As regards this clone: The antigen is unknown.

Study-wide results and limits: Just a handful of AZD1222 recipients tested seropositive at baseline. A mostly white British donor set with more females was recruited, and clonal diversity was possibly underestimated.

Sequenced by immunoSEQ multiplex PCR; TCRdb stores in-frame clones only, minus some. The sample gives about 160,000 clones, roughly 90% of which show up once; approximately 3.6% is in the top ten. The germline CDR1 and CDR2 sequences are SNHLY and FYNNEI. CDR3 size: 11 residues. V was pared by 5 bases and J by 2 bases, with 3 bases between. This rearrangement joins TRBV2 to TRBJ2-5, with D hard to call. The source material was peripheral blood, sampled 28 days after the second AZD1222 dose. This TCR came from an adult who received the AZD1222 COVID-19 vaccine. The CDR3, as DNA: TGTGCCAGCAGTATACAAGAGACCCAGTACTTC. Its translation: CASSIQETQYF. Full variable domain (outside the CDR3, taken from reference TRBV2 and TRBJ2-5): EPEVTQTPSHQVTQMGQEVILRCVPISNHLYFYWYRQILGQKVEFLVSFYNNEISEKSEIFDDQFSVERPDGSNFTLKIRSTKLEDSAMYFCASSIQETQYFGPGTRLLVL.